The 31 T cell receptor beta chains below all came from one sample that was sequenced in a study of vaccination effects on CD4 cells after COVID-19. The repertoire was sequenced with immunoSEQ multiplex PCR; TCRdb's copy has only in-frame clones and lacks some. The profile shows roughly 56,000 clones, roughly 80% of them singletons. Cells that had been cultured for nine to eleven days were the source of isolated CD4+ T cells. Which antigens these TCRs recognize remains unknown. The sequencing here drew on CD4+ T cells from PBMCs cultured without peptide, taken before COVID-19 vaccination. Receptors were obtained from a human donor who received a COVID-19 vaccine.

The table lists this clone with a count of one. The rearrangement uses TRBV10-3 and TRBJ1-1, with 9 nucleotides matching TRBD1. J gave up 1 base and V 10 bases, and 4 bases lay outside the gene matches. The germline V gene encodes CDR1 ENHRY and CDR2 SYGVKD. The length of the CDR3 is 13 residues. The CDR3 DNA follows: TGTGCCACCGAGGGACAGGGGAACACTGAAGCTTTCTTT. It specifies CATEGQGNTEAFF.

V and J are TRBV6-1 and TRBJ2-7; the D gene is possibly TRBD1 (6 bases). CDR3 length equals 14 residues. Trimming removed 2 bases from V and 2 bases from J, with 10 bases in between. Looked up from germline, CDR1 is MNHNS and CDR2 is SASEGT. CDR3 in DNA: TGTGCCAGCAGTGAAATGGGACATACCTACGAGCAGTACGTC. Its protein is CASSEMGHTYEQYV.

The chain carries TRBV19 and TRBJ1-2; D is unclear. The CDR3 has 15 amino acids. V was cut by 4 bases and J by 4 bases, with 16 bases left in between. CDR1 is LNHDA, CDR2 SQIVND, per germline (reference sequence). This CDR3 reads CASSTLGRETYGYTF. CDR3 DNA sequence: TGTGCCAGTAGTACCCTTGGGCGGGAGACCTATGGCTACACCTTC.

The chain couples TRBV12-5 to TRBJ1-5; D is possibly TRBD1 (5 bases). The CDR3 totals 16 residues. Trimming took 4 bases from V and 4 from J, leaving 17 bases between them. The V gene's germline CDR1 is LGHNT and CDR2 FRNRAP. CDR3 protein: CASGYGPGTSNQPQHF. The CDR3 region has the DNA TGTGCTAGTGGTTACGGGCCGGGGACGTCGAATCAGCCCCAGCATTTT.

The chain uses TRBV20-1 and TRBJ2-5, with no clear D. The V end was cut by 3 bases, the J end by 1 base, with 9 bases between. This CDR3 comprises 13 residues. Germline lookup yields CDR1 DFQATT and CDR2 SNEGSKA (reference sequence). DNA for the CDR3: TGCAGTGCTAGTTCTGGGCTCCAAGAGACCCAGTACTTC. Encoded protein: CSASSGLQETQYF.

J is TRBJ1-3 and V is TRBV5-4; D is unresolved. V was clipped by 4 bases and J by 4 bases, with 15 bases between them. From germline, CDR1 is SGHNT and CDR2 YYREEE (reference sequence). The CDR3 is 15 residues long. CDR3 residues: CASSRNEWRGNTIYF. The CDR3 nucleotides read TGTGCCAGCAGCCGCAATGAGTGGAGAGGAAACACCATATATTTT.

The chain employs TRBV14 and TRBJ1-1; 11 bases fit TRBD1. V shed 4 bases and J 8 bases; nucleotides not matched to a gene: 3. CDR3 size: 13 residues. Germline assignment: CDR1 SGHDN and CDR2 FVKESK. The CDR3 is CASSLRTGGEAFF. In DNA, the CDR3 is TGTGCCAGCAGCCTTAGGACAGGGGGCGAAGCTTTCTTT.

V is TRBV19 and J is TRBJ1-1; TRBD1 agrees at 9 bases. V shed 7 bases, J shed 3 bases, and the junction held 3 bases outside the gene matches. The CDR3 runs 13 residues. Germline-derived CDR1 and CDR2 are LNHDA and SQIVND (reference sequence). The CDR3 region has the DNA TGTGCCAGTAACCGGGACAGGGACACTGAAGCTTTCTTT. Protein product: CASNRDRDTEAFF. The complete variable domain, with remaining parts taken from reference TRBV19 and TRBJ1-1, reads DGGITQSPKYLFRKEGQNVTLSCEQNLNHDAMYWYRQDPGQGLRLIYYSQIVNDFQKGDIAEGYSVSREKKESFPLTVTSAQKNPTAFYLCASNRDRDTEAFFGQGTRLTVV.

The chain links TRBV2 to TRBJ2-5; 7 positions agree with TRBD1. CDR1 is SNHLY, CDR2 FYNNEI, per germline. This CDR3 spans 15 amino acids. Trimming removed 3 bases from V and 4 bases from J; junction bases left unmatched: 8. The CDR3 loop reads CASSDSGQGVETQYF. CDR3 nucleotides: TGTGCCAGCAGTGATTCAGGGCAGGGGGTAGAGACCCAGTACTTC.

This chain links TRBV18 with TRBJ1-3; a possible D gene is TRBD1 (6 bases). Germline CDR1 and CDR2: KGHSH and LQKENI. V gave up 3 bases and J gave up 0 bases, with 12 bases separating them. CDR3 length: 16 amino acids. The CDR3 bases are TGTGCCAGCTCACCCACAGGGTCCCTCTCTGGAAACACCATATATTTT. It translates to CASSPTGSLSGNTIYF.

The chain joins TRBV2 to TRBJ1-3; tentative D call: TRBD1 (5 bases). The CDR3 spans 16 residues. Germline V gene data show CDR1 as SNHLY and CDR2 as FYNNEI. Deletions cut 2 bases from V and 4 bases from J, with 15 bases between. This CDR3 is CASSERGVVSGNTIYF. In DNA form, the CDR3 reads TGTGCCAGCAGTGAACGGGGGGTAGTCTCCGGAAACACCATATATTTT. Variable domain in full (rest from reference TRBV2 and TRBJ1-3): EPEVTQTPSHQVTQMGQEVILRCVPISNHLYFYWYRQILGQKVEFLVSFYNNEISEKSEIFDDQFSVERPDGSNFTLKIRSTKLEDSAMYFCASSERGVVSGNTIYFGEGSWLTVV.

Here the CDR3 DNA reads TGCAGCGTTACTAGGACAGGGCTCGGCACTGAAGCTTTCTTT. This translates into CSVTRTGLGTEAFF. V is TRBV29-1 and J is TRBJ1-1; 8 bases match TRBD1. V lost 5 bases and J lost 4; bases outside the gene matches: 9. The length of the CDR3 is 14 residues. The germline V gene has CDR1 SQVTM and CDR2 ANQGSEA.

CDR3 loop: CASSAPGQGALYGYTF. Here the CDR3 DNA reads TGTGCCAGCAGCGCACCGGGACAGGGGGCCCTCTATGGCTACACCTTC. J is TRBJ1-2 and V is TRBV9; 12 bases are shared with TRBD1. This CDR3 comprises 16 residues. Losses at the gene ends were 3 bases for V and 4 bases for J; bases not matched to a gene: 7. Germline-derived CDR1 and CDR2 are SGDLS and YYNGEE.

The chain recombines TRBV11-1 with TRBJ1-6; D is ambiguous. Germline V lookup: CDR1 SGHAT, CDR2 FQDESV (reference sequence). CDR3 length: 13 residues. V lost 4 bases and J lost 5, with 6 bases in between. Written as DNA, the CDR3 is TGTGCCAGCAGCTACGCGAATAATTCACCCCTCCACTTT. It codes for CASSYANNSPLHF. Full variable domain (outside the CDR3, taken from reference TRBV11-1 and TRBJ1-6): EAEVAQSPRYKITEKSQAVAFWCDPISGHATLYWYRQILGQGPELLVQFQDESVVDDSQLPKDRFSAERLKGVDSTLKIQPAELGDSAMYLCASSYANNSPLHFGNGTRLTVT.

The J gene is TRBJ2-5, the V gene TRBV29-1; D is unresolved. The V and J ends lost 4 bases and 0 bases respectively, with 6 bases between them. CDR1 and CDR2 (germline): SQVTM, ANQGSEA. The length of the CDR3 is 12 residues. The chain's CDR3 is CSVGQDQETQYF. The DNA for the CDR3 is TGCAGCGTTGGACAAGACCAAGAGACCCAGTACTTC.

This clone was recorded a few times. The V gene is TRBV5-8, the J gene TRBJ1-5; D not certain. Between the trimmed V and J ends, which lost 0 bases and 0 bases, there was a span of 10 bases. Germline CDR1 is SGHTS and CDR2 is YDEGEE. The CDR3 runs to 16 residues. The CDR3 DNA sequence: TGTGCCAGCAGCTTGGGTAGCAGACTTAGCAATCAGCCCCAGCATTTT. This translates into CASSLGSRLSNQPQHF.

J is TRBJ2-7 and V is TRBV6-4, with D perhaps matching TRBD1 or TRBD2 (5 bases each). The CDR3 covers 16 residues. Germline CDR1 is MRHNA and CDR2 is SNTAGT. Trimming pared 5 bases from V and 9 bases from J, leaving 26 bases between. CDR3 amino acids: CASSLQRDGVLCGQYV. In nucleotides, the CDR3 is TGTGCCAGCAGTCTCCAACGGGACGGGGTCTTATGTGGGCAGTACGTC.

J is TRBJ2-5 and V is TRBV5-1; D perhaps matches TRBD2 (6 bases). CDR1 SGHRS and CDR2 YFSETQ come from the germline V gene. Trimming took off 0 bases at V and 1 base at J, with 7 bases between the two ends. The length of the CDR3 is 14 residues. This chain's CDR3 is CASSLVGGQETQYF. The CDR3, as DNA: TGCGCCAGCAGCTTGGTGGGGGGCCAAGAGACCCAGTACTTC. The full variable domain, in which reference TRBV5-1 and TRBJ2-5 provide the parts outside the CDR3, is KAGVTQTPRYLIKTRGQQVTLSCSPISGHRSVSWYQQTPGQGLQFLFEYFSETQRNKGNFPGRFSGRQFSNSRSEMNVSTLELGDSALYLCASSLVGGQETQYFGPGTRLLVL.

The chain recombines TRBV3-1 (or the pseudogene TRBV3-2) with TRBJ1-3; D gene uncertain. CDR1 is LGHDT and CDR2 is YNNKEL in the germline V gene (reference sequence). The CDR3 is 15 amino acids. Trimming stripped 0 bases from V and 4 bases from J, with 10 bases between. CDR3 residues: CASSQDAGGGNTIYF. CDR3 nucleotide sequence: TGTGCCAGCAGCCAAGATGCAGGTGGGGGAAACACCATATATTTT.

The chain recombines TRBV4-1 with TRBJ2-5; TRBD2 agrees at 12 bases. Germline V gene data show CDR1 as MGHRA and CDR2 as YSYEKL. V shed 4 bases and J 1 base; nucleotides not matched to a gene: 10. The CDR3 runs to 18 residues. This CDR3 reads CASSRETSGGGIQETQYF. For the CDR3, the DNA is TGCGCCAGCAGCCGAGAGACTAGCGGGGGAGGAATCCAAGAGACCCAGTACTTC.

CDR3 amino acids: CASSLDGANTGELFF. The CDR3 nucleotides are TGCGCCAGCAGCTTAGATGGGGCGAACACCGGGGAGCTGTTTTTT. The chain carries TRBV5-1 and TRBJ2-2; D not certain. Germline assignment: CDR1 SGHRS and CDR2 YFSETQ. V was pared by 2 bases and J by 0 bases, with 8 bases between. CDR3 length equals 15 residues.

The V call is TRBV9, the J call TRBJ2-2; 8 bases are shared with TRBD1. With V trimmed by 0 bases and J by 4 bases, 5 bases remained unmatched. Germline CDR1 and CDR2: SGDLS and YYNGEE. CDR3 length: 16 residues. The CDR3 coding sequence is TGTGCCAGCAGCGTAGGGCCGGACAGGGTCACCGGGGAGCTGTTTTTT. Translated, it gives CASSVGPDRVTGELFF.

The V and J genes are TRBV6-6 and TRBJ2-3; D assignment may be TRBD1 or TRBD2 (5 bases each). This CDR3 has 15 amino acids. Germline CDR1 and CDR2: MNHNY and SVGAGI (reference sequence). Trimming pared 6 bases from V and 1 base from J, leaving 14 bases between. The CDR3 loop is CASSLNGAGTDTQYF. The DNA of the CDR3 is TGTGCCAGCAGCTTAAACGGGGCAGGCACAGATACGCAGTATTTT.

The chain links TRBV24-1 to TRBJ2-3; a weak D match, TRBD1 (6 bases). V lost 4 bases to trimming and J lost 4 bases, with 11 bases between them. Germline V gene lookup returns CDR1 KGHDR and CDR2 SFDVKD. The CDR3 is made up of 14 amino acids. CDR3 region: CATSDPRGSDTQYF. In nucleotides, the CDR3 is TGTGCCACCAGTGACCCGAGGGGGTCAGATACGCAGTATTTT.

The sample holds a few counts of this clone. The chain couples TRBV6-5 to TRBJ2-3, with 7 bases fitting TRBD1. After removal of 2 bases from V and 6 bases from J, the junction contained 5 bases not matched to a gene. This CDR3 contains 14 residues. Looked up from germline, CDR1 is MNHEY and CDR2 is SVGAGI. For the CDR3, the DNA is TGTGCCAGCAGTTACCTGACAGGGTGGGATACGCAGTATTTT. It is translated as CASSYLTGWDTQYF.

This clone has more than one count but fewer than ten. The V and J genes are TRBV4-1 and TRBJ2-3; 8 nucleotides match TRBD2. The V gene's germline CDR1 is MGHRA and CDR2 YSYEKL. This CDR3 has 17 residues. The ends lost 1 base at V and 4 bases at J; junction bases unmatched: 10. CDR3: CASSQVTGLAGPDTQYF. The CDR3 region has the DNA TGCGCCAGCAGCCAAGTCACGGGGCTAGCGGGTCCAGATACGCAGTATTTT.

V is TRBV7-9 and J is TRBJ2-7; D is unresolved. V was clipped by 0 bases and J by 1 base, with 7 bases between them. The CDR3 is 14 amino acids. The germline CDR1 and CDR2 sequences are SEHNR and FQNEAQ (reference sequence). The CDR3 protein is CASSLAPQSYEQYV. For the CDR3, the DNA is TGTGCCAGCAGCTTAGCGCCGCAGTCCTACGAGCAGTACGTC.

V and J are TRBV19 and TRBJ2-2; 12 bases fit TRBD1. Per the germline V gene, CDR1 is LNHDA and CDR2 is SQIVND (reference sequence). Trimming cost V 4 bases and J 4 bases; bases outside gene matches: 1. The CDR3 contains 15 residues. CDR3 sequence: CASSKGQGATGELFF. The CDR3 bases are TGTGCCAGTAGTAAGGGACAGGGGGCCACCGGGGAGCTGTTTTTT.

The chain carries TRBV7-3 and TRBJ2-3, with D possibly being TRBD2 (7 bases). Trimming removed 2 bases at V and 0 bases at J, with 12 bases between. Germline CDR1 and CDR2: SGHTA and FQGTGA. This CDR3 has 16 residues. The CDR3 nucleotides are TGTGCCAGCAGCTTAGGGGGGGGCACTAGCACAGATACGCAGTATTTT. Protein: CASSLGGGTSTDTQYF.

The CDR3 region has the DNA TGTGCCAGCAGCCCAGGACAGGGGGTAGAGGAGACCCAGTACTTC. This translates into CASSPGQGVEETQYF. The chain recombines TRBV5-8 with TRBJ2-5; TRBD1 aligns across 10 bases. V gave up 4 bases and J gave up 5 bases; unmatched junction bases: 8. The CDR3 length is 15 residues. Germline V gives CDR1 SGHTS, CDR2 YDEGEE.

The V gene is TRBV7-9, the J gene TRBJ2-1; 8 bases are a match to TRBD1. Germline V gives CDR1 SEHNR, CDR2 FQNEAQ (reference sequence). Germline trimming cut 5 bases from V and 7 bases from J; bases unmatched to any gene: 1. This CDR3 has 12 residues. CDR3 loop: CASSRTGNEQFF. For the CDR3, the DNA is TGTGCCAGCAGCAGGACAGGGAATGAGCAGTTCTTC.